Listed below are T cell receptor beta chains from one sample, sequenced in a study of T-cell reconstitution after alpha-beta-depleted transplantation in children. TCRdb re-called the PCR reads with MiXCR, one entry per CDR3 protein. The sample contains fewer than 550,000 distinct CDR3 sequences, 10% to 12% of which appear only once. This specimen was PBMCs, mostly from graft donor cells, taken 180 days after TCRalphabeta/CD19-depleted stem cell transplant. These receptors were collected from a female patient aged 2-10 years who had a stem cell transplant for aplastic anemia, so the T cells may come from the graft donor. CDR3s include the opening cysteine and the closing phenylalanine or tryptophan. The D gene is left open where the match is weak. Rows may omit the clone size; those that give it use once, few, many or a size class.

cdr3_nt | cdr3_aa | d_call | v_call | clone_size | j_call
TGTGCCAGCAGCCCCCAACATTATAGCAATCAGCCCCAGCATTTT | CASSPQHYSNQPQHF | NA | TRBV4-2 | NA | TRBJ1-5
TGTGCCAGCACTCCAGGGGGGCGGGAGGGCTACCATGAGCAGTTCTTC | CASTPGGREGYHEQFF | TRBD2 | TRBV6-1 | few | TRBJ2-1
TGTGCCAGCAGCTCATACAGGGGGCTAACGGCAGATACGCAGTATTTT | CASSSYRGLTADTQYF | TRBD1 | TRBV7-2 | NA | TRBJ2-3
TGCGCCACTCGCCAATGGGTAGACACCGGGGAGCTGTTTTTT | CATRQWVDTGELFF | NA | TRBV5-1 | many | TRBJ2-2
TGTGCCACAGCCTCGCGGGAAACCGGGGCCAACGTCCTGACTTTC | CATASRETGANVLTF | NA | TRBV24-1 | NA | TRBJ2-6
TGTGCCTGGAGTGACCCCCGGGGTAGCGCATACAATGAGCAGTTCTTC | CAWSDPRGSAYNEQFF | NA | TRBV30 | NA | TRBJ2-1
TGTGCCAGCAGTACGCCGGGGGACCAGTACAATGAGCAGTTCTTC | CASSTPGDQYNEQFF | NA | TRBV28 | few | TRBJ2-1
TGTGCCAGCAGGGGCGTGGGACAGAAGCCCTACAATGAGCAGTTCTTC | CASRGVGQKPYNEQFF | TRBD1 | TRBV27 | few | TRBJ2-1
TGCGCCAGCAGCTTAACCGGGACTAGGGGAGACTACAATGAGCAGTTCTTC | CASSLTGTRGDYNEQFF | TRBD2 | TRBV5-1 | few | TRBJ2-1
TGTGCCAGCAGTTTAGAACAGTCCCCCTACTACGAGCAGTACTTC | CASSLEQSPYYEQYF | NA | TRBV28 | NA | TRBJ2-7
TGTGCTACCCGCGGGCTAGCGCTTTACGAGCAGTACTTC | CATRGLALYEQYF | NA | TRBV6-1 | many | TRBJ2-7
TGTGCTAGTGGCCTACCCAGGGCTGGAAACACCATATATTTT | CASGLPRAGNTIYF | NA | TRBV12-5 | few | TRBJ1-3
TGTGCCAGCAGCTTAGTCTTGGGGAGGACCACAGATACGCAGTATTTT | CASSLVLGRTTDTQYF | NA | TRBV7-2 | few | TRBJ2-3
TGTGCCAGCACTTCAACCCGGGACTTCCTCCAGAATGAGCAGTTCTTC | CASTSTRDFLQNEQFF | NA | TRBV12-3/TRBV12-4 | many | TRBJ2-1
TGTGCCAGCAGCAACCTGGGCGGCACAGGGGGCTTGGTGAAGACCCAGTACTTC | CASSNLGGTGGLVKTQYF | TRBD1 | TRBV11-2 | few | TRBJ2-5
TGTGCCAGCAGCTTGAGAAGCATAGCGGGACGGTACAATGAGCAGTTCTTC | CASSLRSIAGRYNEQFF | TRBD2 | TRBV5-6 | few | TRBJ2-1
TGTGCCAGCAGTTACTCAACTAGCGGGAGGGCCGCGGCATCCTACGAGCAGTACTTC | CASSYSTSGRAAASYEQYF | TRBD2 | TRBV6-2/TRBV6-3 | NA | TRBJ2-7
TGCGCCAGCAGCGGGCCGGGACTCTACACCGGGGAGCTGTTTTTT | CASSGPGLYTGELFF | NA | TRBV5-1 | few | TRBJ2-2
TGTGCCAGCAGTCCCATTACTAGCGGGAAGGATACCGGGGAGCTGTTTTTT | CASSPITSGKDTGELFF | TRBD2 | TRBV27 | few | TRBJ2-2
TGCAGTGCTAGGCCACCGGGACAGGGAAGGGAGCCCCAGCATTTT | CSARPPGQGREPQHF | TRBD1 | TRBV20-1 | few | TRBJ1-5
TGTGCCAGCAGTGTTTGGGGGACAGGGAACAACAATGAGCAGTTCTTC | CASSVWGTGNNNEQFF | TRBD1 | TRBV7-8 | few | TRBJ2-1
TGTGCCAGCAGCTTAGGTCAGAATAATTCACCCCTCCACTTT | CASSLGQNNSPLHF | NA | TRBV7-3 | few | TRBJ1-6
TGTGCCAGCAGTCTACTGCCGTACAATGAGCAGTTCTTC | CASSLLPYNEQFF | NA | TRBV28 | NA | TRBJ2-1
TGTGCCAGCAGCCTGAAGCGGGACACCGTAGCTTTCTTT | CASSLKRDTVAFF | NA | TRBV7-2 | few | TRBJ1-1
TGCGTCTCTAAGGGGGCGGTGAGCTCCTACGAGCAGTACTTC | CVSKGAVSSYEQYF | TRBD1 | TRBV5-1 | NA | TRBJ2-7
TGTGCCAGCTCATCCCGGACAGATGGTCTATATGGCTACACCTTC | CASSSRTDGLYGYTF | NA | TRBV18 | NA | TRBJ1-2
TGTGCCACCAGCAGAGATCAGGGGGGCGTAGACGAGCAGTACTTC | CATSRDQGGVDEQYF | NA | TRBV15 | many | TRBJ2-7